Shown below are 29 T cell receptor beta chains from a single sample sequenced in a study of patients and donors after allogeneic stem cell transplantation. MiXCR was run by TCRdb on the RT-PCR reads, yielding one entry per CDR3 protein. This sample has about 160,000 distinct CDR3 sequences; 37% occur once, and the top ten carry around 50%. Sequencing used blood, either unsorted or a sorted T cell fraction (not recorded which). The receptor source for this set is a human donor who was either an allogeneic HSCT recipient or a stem cell or donor lymphocyte infusion donor (not recorded which). It is not recorded whose cells these are; they may come from a transplant donor.

V usage is TRBV6-5 and J usage is TRBJ2-2; D remains ambiguous. Trimming cost V 7 bases and J 1 base, with 16 bases left between them. The CDR3 contains 16 residues. Germline V CDR1 and CDR2: MNHEY, SVGAGI. CDR3 DNA sequence: TGTGCCAGCACTGAATCGAGCCGGTTGAACACCGGGGAGCTGTTTTTT. Its translation: CASTESSRLNTGELFF.

The chain combines TRBV3-1 with TRBJ1-2; D might be TRBD1 (5 bases). The CDR3 is 14 amino acids. Trimming took off 0 bases at V and 8 bases at J, with 13 bases between the two ends. Germline CDR1 reads LGHDT; CDR2 reads YNNKEL (reference sequence). CDR3 residues: CASSQDRQPRGYTF. CDR3 nucleotides: TGTGCCAGCAGCCAAGATAGACAGCCAAGAGGCTACACCTTC.

The chain combines TRBV4-1 with TRBJ2-2, with D maybe TRBD2 (5 bases). Germline CDR1 reads MGHRA; CDR2 reads YSYEKL. V lost 5 bases and J lost 3, with 16 bases in between. The CDR3 loop spans 16 amino acids. The CDR3 region is CASSARKRRDTGELFF. The CDR3 nucleotides read TGCGCCAGCAGCGCACGAAAGCGGAGAGACACCGGGGAGCTGTTTTTT.

V is TRBV12-3 or TRBV12-4 and J is TRBJ1-5, with D unresolved. There are 16 residues in the CDR3. V lost 3 bases to trimming and J lost 3 bases, with 15 bases between them. CDR3 nucleotide sequence: TGTGCCAGCAGTTTTAATCTGGGATCCCTCAATCAGCCCCAGCATTTT. It codes for CASSFNLGSLNQPQHF.

This clonotype was observed a handful of times. The rearrangement links TRBV27 to TRBJ2-2; no clear D. Trimming cost V 3 bases and J 2 bases, with 10 bases left between them. The CDR3 consists of 15 residues. Per germline, CDR1 MNHEY and CDR2 SMNVEV (reference sequence). The CDR3 reads CASSFGSYNTGELFF. CDR3 nucleotide sequence: TGTGCCAGCAGTTTTGGCAGCTATAACACCGGGGAGCTGTTTTTT.

The rearrangement links TRBV15 to TRBJ1-4, with no clear D. The V end was cut by 3 bases, the J end by 0 bases, with 11 bases between. The CDR3 totals 16 residues. Germline assignment: CDR1 LNHNV and CDR2 YYDKDF (reference sequence). CDR3 protein: CATSRHQVATNEKLFF. In DNA form, the CDR3 reads TGTGCCACCAGCAGGCACCAGGTTGCAACTAATGAAAAACTGTTTTTT.

There are a few counts of this clonotype. The V call is TRBV6-2 or TRBV6-3, the J call TRBJ1-6, with TRBD1 identical over 11 bases. CDR3 size: 17 residues. J gave up 3 bases and V 5 bases, and 6 bases lay outside the gene matches. Germline V gives CDR1 MNHEY, CDR2 SVGEGT. The CDR3 loop reads CASSRGTGGFYNSPLHF. Here the CDR3 DNA reads TGTGCCAGCAGTCGCGGGACAGGGGGTTTCTATAATTCACCCCTCCACTTT.

V gene TRBV2 combines with J gene TRBJ2-2; D is undetermined. Germline CDR1 is SNHLY and CDR2 is FYNNEI. The CDR3 spans 15 residues. The V end lost 7 bases, the J end lost 4 bases, and 16 bases lay between the germline ends. The CDR3 loop is CASNRVLPGTGELFF. Written as DNA, the CDR3 is TGTGCCAGCAACAGAGTACTGCCGGGCACCGGGGAGCTGTTTTTT.

CDR3 coding DNA: TGTGCCATCAGTGTTATTGAGTTTGTGGGGAAGGAGAGTGAGCAGTTCTTC. Protein product: CAISVIEFVGKESEQFF. V is TRBV10-3 and J is TRBJ2-1; D gene uncertain. The CDR3 length is 17 residues. V was cut by 4 bases and J by 9 bases, with 25 bases left in between. CDR1 and CDR2 (germline): ENHRY, SYGVKD.

The CDR3 sequence: CASSPRPSGGYTF. As DNA, the CDR3 is TGTGCCAGCTCACCACGGCCCAGTGGTGGCTACACCTTC. V is TRBV18 and J is TRBJ1-2; D unresolved. CDR1 is KGHSH, CDR2 LQKENI, per germline. This CDR3 region has 13 residues. Trimming took off 1 base at V and 7 bases at J, with 10 bases between the two ends.

The J gene is TRBJ2-1, the V gene TRBV9, with TRBD1 as a possible D gene (6 bases). This CDR3 contains 15 residues. CDR1 is SGDLS, CDR2 YYNGEE, per germline. Trimming took 3 bases from V and 4 from J, leaving 14 bases between them. CDR3 DNA sequence: TGTGCCAGCAGCGCTACAGGGACGGATTACAATGAGCAGTTCTTC. Residues: CASSATGTDYNEQFF.

The rearrangement joins TRBV12-3 or TRBV12-4 to TRBJ1-2, with a tentative D call TRBD1 (6 bases). CDR3 length equals 15 residues. Trimming left V 4 bases short and J 0 bases short, with 12 bases between. CDR3 in DNA: TGTGCCAGCAGTTCCGGACAGCTAGCTAACTATGGCTACACCTTC. This gives the protein CASSSGQLANYGYTF.

The chain is built from TRBV2 and TRBJ2-2; the D is unclear. The V gene's germline CDR1 is SNHLY and CDR2 FYNNEI. V was shortened by 2 bases and J by 2 bases, with 9 bases between the two germline ends. The CDR3 consists of 15 residues. The CDR3 bases are TGTGCCAGCAGTGAAAATAGACATAACACCGGGGAGCTGTTTTTT. Its protein is CASSENRHNTGELFF. The full variable domain, with the rest looked up from reference TRBV2 and TRBJ2-2, is EPEVTQTPSHQVTQMGQEVILRCVPISNHLYFYWYRQILGQKVEFLVSFYNNEISEKSEIFDDQFSVERPDGSNFTLKIRSTKLEDSAMYFCASSENRHNTGELFFGEGSRLTVL.

The sample holds a few counts of this clonotype. The gene calls are TRBV15 and TRBJ2-1, with 7 bases lining up with TRBD1. With V trimmed by 5 bases and J by 5 bases, 12 bases remained unmatched. Germline V gene data show CDR1 as LNHNV and CDR2 as YYDKDF (reference sequence). The CDR3 contains 16 residues. The CDR3 sequence: CATSSDRDGINNEQFF. Written as DNA, the CDR3 is TGTGCCACCAGCTCCGACAGGGATGGTATAAACAATGAGCAGTTCTTC.

The gene calls are TRBV12-3 or TRBV12-4 and TRBJ2-2; possibly TRBD1 for D (6 bases). The CDR3 spans 13 residues. With 5 bases removed from V and 6 bases from J, the gap between germline ends came to 10 bases. This chain's CDR3 is CASSLQGAGELFF. The CDR3 region has the DNA TGTGCCAGCAGTCTACAGGGTGCCGGGGAGCTGTTTTTT.

This clonotype was observed a handful of times. This rearrangement joins TRBV12-3 or TRBV12-4 to TRBJ1-4; D unresolved. Trimming left V 5 bases short and J 4 bases short, with 8 bases between. The CDR3 totals 13 residues. Here the CDR3 DNA reads TGTGCCAGCAGTCCCGGGGATAATGAAAAACTGTTTTTT. Amino acid sequence: CASSPGDNEKLFF.

V gene TRBV9 combines with J gene TRBJ1-4; TRBD1 might be the D (6 bases). The CDR3 consists of 15 residues. Germline V CDR1 and CDR2: SGDLS, YYNGEE. Trimming took off 3 bases at V and 2 bases at J, with 11 bases between the two ends. The CDR3 region is CASSAQGPTNEKLFF. The DNA for the CDR3 is TGTGCCAGCAGCGCCCAGGGGCCCACTAATGAAAAACTGTTTTTT.

J is TRBJ2-5 and V is TRBV6-1; D uncertain. This CDR3 contains 15 residues. Germline-derived CDR1 and CDR2 are MNHNS and SASEGT. V shed 2 bases and J shed 5 bases, with 15 bases lying between them. CDR3 region: CASSELSAGRETQYF. In DNA, the CDR3 is TGTGCCAGCAGTGAATTATCGGCAGGTCGGGAGACCCAGTACTTC.

The rearrangement links TRBV7-6 to TRBJ2-3, with 7 nucleotides matching TRBD1. Looked up from germline, CDR1 is SGHVS and CDR2 is FNYEAQ. This CDR3 contains 17 residues. The V and J ends lost 0 bases and 2 bases, in that order; junction bases with no gene match: 8. The CDR3 spells CASSLAWTGSSTDTQYF. The CDR3, as DNA: TGTGCCAGCAGCTTAGCCTGGACAGGAAGTTCCACAGATACGCAGTATTTT. The complete variable domain, with remaining parts taken from reference TRBV7-6 and TRBJ2-3, reads GAGVSQSPRYKVTKRGQDVALRCDPISGHVSLYWYRQALGQGPEFLTYFNYEAQQDKSGLPNDRFSAERPEGSISTLTIQRTEQRDSAMYRCASSLAWTGSSTDTQYFGPGTRLTVL.

In this sample, this clonotype turned up a few times. The gene calls are TRBV11-2 and TRBJ2-1; D call uncertain. This CDR3 spans 14 amino acids. Germline V lookup: CDR1 SGHAT, CDR2 FQNNGV. Trimming took off 0 bases at V and 8 bases at J, with 11 bases between the two ends. CDR3 amino acids: CASSLEDPSHEQFF. The CDR3 nucleotides read TGTGCCAGCAGCTTAGAAGACCCCTCACATGAGCAGTTCTTC.

This clonotype appeared a few times. The chain combines TRBV6-1 with TRBJ1-2; D is unclear. The length of the CDR3 is 14 residues. Between the trimmed V and J ends, which lost 3 bases and 2 bases, there was a span of 10 bases. Germline V lookup: CDR1 MNHNS, CDR2 SASEGT. In DNA form, the CDR3 reads TGTGCCAGCAGTGACCCTACACCGAACTATGGCTACACCTTC. Translated, it gives CASSDPTPNYGYTF.

The chain links TRBV20-1 to TRBJ2-2; D is possibly TRBD1 or TRBD2 (5 bases each). The V gene lost 3 bases and the J gene lost 2 bases, with 16 bases spanning the gap. The CDR3 loop spans 16 amino acids. Germline CDR1 reads DFQATT; CDR2 reads SNEGSKA (reference sequence). CDR3 amino acids: CSARALERGNTGELFF. As DNA, the CDR3 is TGCAGTGCTAGGGCCCTTGAGAGGGGAAACACCGGGGAGCTGTTTTTT.

This rearrangement joins TRBV7-9 to TRBJ2-1; 8 bases are a match to TRBD1. Per germline, CDR1 SEHNR and CDR2 FQNEAQ (reference sequence). This CDR3 spans 16 amino acids. The ends lost 1 base at V and 4 bases at J; junction bases unmatched: 6. CDR3 sequence reads: CASSLGGQGAYNEQFF. As DNA, the CDR3 is TGTGCCAGCAGCTTAGGAGGCCAGGGGGCGTACAATGAGCAGTTCTTC.

There are many counts of this clonotype. The chain has TRBV7-8 and TRBJ1-2, with 11 positions matching TRBD1. The germline gives CDR1 SGHVS, CDR2 FQNEAQ. This CDR3 comprises 16 residues. The V gene end was trimmed by 4 bases and the J gene end by 5 bases; junction bases not matched to a gene: 9. The CDR3 region has the DNA TGTGCCAGCAGCTCTCGGACAGGGGGCCTGAGTTATGGCTACACCTTC. It encodes CASSSRTGGLSYGYTF.

The rearrangement links TRBV5-1 to TRBJ1-1; maybe TRBD1 (5 bases). Trimming took 3 bases from V and 1 from J, leaving 16 bases between them. CDR3 length equals 16 residues. The germline V gene encodes CDR1 SGHRS and CDR2 YFSETQ. The CDR3 sequence: CASSYTKNTGNTEAFF. CDR3 DNA: TGCGCCAGCAGCTATACTAAAAATACAGGGAACACTGAAGCTTTCTTT. The full variable domain, completed using reference TRBV5-1 and TRBJ1-1, is KAGVTQTPRYLIKTRGQQVTLSCSPISGHRSVSWYQQTPGQGLQFLFEYFSETQRNKGNFPGRFSGRQFSNSRSEMNVSTLELGDSALYLCASSYTKNTGNTEAFFGQGTRLTVV.

This clonotype was observed a handful of times. This chain joins TRBV6-5 and TRBJ1-5; weak D call: TRBD1 (5 bases). V was clipped by 2 bases and J by 0 bases, with 20 bases between them. Germline V CDR1 and CDR2: MNHEY, SVGAGI. CDR3 size: 19 residues. CDR3 coding DNA: TGTGCCAGCAGTTACCGAGCCCTTGGGGGAGGTTATAGCAATCAGCCCCAGCATTTT. Amino acid sequence: CASSYRALGGGYSNQPQHF.

The gene calls are TRBV7-2 and TRBJ1-1, with D uncertain. This CDR3 is 15 amino acids long. From germline, CDR1 is SGHTA and CDR2 FQGNSA. V dropped 10 bases and J dropped 0 bases, with 18 bases sitting between them. The CDR3 loop is CATTDRPSVNTEAFF. The CDR3 DNA follows: TGTGCCACCACTGACCGACCGTCGGTGAACACTGAAGCTTTCTTT.

This clonotype was detected only a few times. The genes are TRBV20-1 and TRBJ2-3; TRBD2 matches 8 bases. CDR1 and CDR2 from the germline V gene are DFQATT and SNEGSKA (reference sequence). V gave up 1 base and J gave up 2 bases; unmatched junction bases: 8. This CDR3 region has 16 residues. CDR3 in amino acids: CSARGTSGWTTDTQYF. CDR3 DNA: TGCAGTGCTAGAGGAACTAGCGGATGGACCACAGATACGCAGTATTTT.

The chain has TRBV7-2 and TRBJ1-3; TRBD1 matches 8 bases. The CDR3 consists of 15 residues. V gave up 5 bases and J gave up 3 bases; unmatched junction bases: 6. Per the germline V gene, CDR1 is SGHTA and CDR2 is FQGNSA. The CDR3 spells CASSQRTGNGNTIYF. CDR3 nucleotide sequence: TGTGCCAGCAGCCAACGGACAGGGAATGGAAACACCATATATTTT.